This T cell receptor (beta chain) is drawn from a study of shared clonotypes between healthy human individuals. Study overall: The study drew on a couple of women and three men aged 18 to 49 as donors. There were three CD4 naive, three CD4 memory, two CD8 naive and one CD8 memory plates per donor.

Profiled with immunoSEQ multiplex PCR; TCRdb holds only in-frame clones, not every one. This sample has more than 550,000 clones, with about 92% found just once. As for this clone: Its antigen is currently unknown.

The naive CD8 subset, CD45RO-negative cells positively selected for CCR7, excluded terminally differentiated effector memory CD45RA+ cells. V was pared by 0 bases and J by 6 bases, with 19 bases between. CDR1 is SGDLS and CDR2 is YYNGEE in the germline V gene. This CDR3 contains 16 residues. Regarding the study as a whole: Only blood samples were collected, and tissue repertoires likely differ.

Sequenced material: naive CD8+ T cells sorted from blood. The genes are TRBV9 and TRBJ2-7; D is ambiguous. This receptor was taken from a man under 40 in good health. CDR3 amino acids: CASSVDYPDHISEQYF. CDR3 DNA: TGTGCCAGCAGCGTAGATTACCCAGACCACATCTCCGAGCAGTACTTC.